The TCR beta chain under discussion was sequenced for a study of lymphopenia after photon versus proton radiotherapy. Germline trimming cut 7 bases from V and 8 bases from J; bases unmatched to any gene: 8. Germline-derived CDR1 and CDR2 are LNHDA and SQIVND (reference sequence). This CDR3 has 13 residues. The table came from immunoSEQ multiplex PCR; TCRdb's copy has only in-frame clones and leaves some out. The data contain some 30,000 clones, roughly 84% of them singletons. This receptor was taken from a woman in her 70s with pancreatic cancer. The chain employs TRBV19 and TRBJ2-1; 7 nucleotides align to TRBD2. The sequencing used peripheral blood, collected from a patient treated with proton-based radiotherapy. The CDR3 loop is CASIMTSSDEQFF. DNA of the CDR3: TGTGCCAGTATCATGACTAGCAGTGATGAGCAGTTCTTC.